The entry below gives a single T cell receptor (beta chain) sequence along with its context. The antigen remains undetermined. This record comes from a study of long-term antiretroviral therapy in people with HIV. Findings and limits, study-wide: Against controls, HIV repertoires showed narrower ranges of CDR3 length. Clones that expanded before ART (that is, prior to treatment) dominated the repertoire at all time points. ART was followed by higher diversity that remained below transplant donor controls. Absence of data on ART adherence, viral resistance or therapy changes was noted.

The assay, immunoSEQ v3.0, was run at survey level. Assay: immunoSEQ multiplex PCR; the TCRdb copy retains only in-frame clones and omits some. The sample records approximately 22,000 clones, around four fifths being singletons. The material was unsorted PBMCs, obtained 1.9 years after starting antiretroviral therapy. This sequence originates from a woman between 50 and 59 years old with HIV.

The CDR3 sequence: CASSGRHQETQYF. CDR3 in DNA: TGTGCCAGCAGTGGCAGGCACCAAGAGACCCAGTACTTC. This chain connects TRBV6-1 to TRBJ2-5; D is undetermined. Germline V gene lookup returns CDR1 MNHNS and CDR2 SASEGT. Trimming cost V 4 bases and J 0 bases, with 6 bases left between them. This CDR3 comprises 13 residues.